A single sample gave rise to the 31 T cell receptor beta chains below, sequenced in a study of cytomegalovirus exposure and HLA in healthy donors. Produced via immunoSEQ multiplex PCR; TCRdb's table is partial and in-frame only. This repertoire shows about 190,000 clones, approximately 80% found once; its top ten account for roughly 7.5%. The sample was PBMCs. These receptors were obtained from a man aged 18 to 29 in good health and CMV-seropositive.

The V call is TRBV6-5, the J call TRBJ1-5; 10 bases fit TRBD1. V shed 2 bases, J shed 5 bases, and the junction held 0 bases outside the gene matches. The CDR3 consists of 14 residues. Per the germline V gene, CDR1 is MNHEY and CDR2 is SVGAGI. This chain's CDR3 is CASSYGTGDQPQHF. CDR3 DNA: TGTGCCAGCAGTTACGGGACAGGGGATCAGCCCCAGCATTTT.

V is TRBV23-1 and J is TRBJ2-3; D is possibly TRBD2 (5 bases). TRBV23-1 is designated an ORF whose function remains uncertain. This CDR3 is 15 amino acids long. The germline V and J ends were trimmed by 8 bases and 1 base, with 16 bases remaining between them. The chain's CDR3 is CASPGEGKCTDTQYF. The CDR3 bases are TGCGCCAGCCCCGGAGAGGGCAAATGCACAGATACGCAGTATTTT.

The chain uses TRBV28 and TRBJ1-1; D unresolved. Trimming removed 7 bases from V and 1 base from J, with 13 bases in between. In germline, CDR1 is MDHEN, CDR2 SYDVKM. The CDR3 sequence is 14 residues long. The DNA for the CDR3 is TGTGCCAGCACCCGCCATCAGGCGAACACTGAAGCTTTCTTT. Protein product: CASTRHQANTEAFF.

V usage is TRBV5-1 and J usage is TRBJ2-1, with 8 bases identical to TRBD1. CDR3 length: 15 residues. The trim removed 7 bases at V and 2 bases at J, leaving 8 bases unmatched. The V gene's germline CDR1 is SGHRS and CDR2 YFSETQ. Written as DNA, the CDR3 is TGCGCCAGCGCAGACCCAGGGGGCGCCTACAATGAGCAGTTCTTC. Its protein is CASADPGGAYNEQFF.

The chain joins TRBV28 to TRBJ2-7, with 9 bases aligning to TRBD2. This CDR3 is 13 amino acids long. The germline V gene has CDR1 MDHEN and CDR2 SYDVKM. V shed 11 bases and J 4 bases; nucleotides not matched to a gene: 9. The CDR3 bases are TGTGCCGCGGGGGCTAGCGGGACTTACGAGCAGTACTTC. Translated, it gives CAAGASGTYEQYF.

The J gene is TRBJ2-3, the V gene TRBV30; 7 positions match TRBD2. CDR1 is GTSNPN, CDR2 SVGIG, per germline (reference sequence). The CDR3 runs to 15 residues. J was trimmed by 1 base and V by 3 bases; bases with no gene match: 7. CDR3 region: CAWRVGLAGTDTQYF. CDR3 in DNA: TGTGCCTGGAGAGTGGGTCTAGCGGGCACAGATACGCAGTATTTT.

This chain uses TRBV7-6 with TRBJ2-7, with D tentatively TRBD2 (5 bases). Trimming cost V 6 bases and J 4 bases, with 19 bases left between them. The CDR3 is 15 residues long. The germline CDR1 and CDR2 sequences are SGHVS and FNYEAQ. As DNA, the CDR3 is TGTGCCAGCAGTTTATCACCAACGGAGGTTTACGAGCAGTACTTC. Its protein product is CASSLSPTEVYEQYF.

The V gene is TRBV11-2, the J gene TRBJ2-7; D may be TRBD2 (6 bases). Trimming shortened V by 1 base and J by 7 bases, and 20 bases separated the two germline ends. Looked up from germline, CDR1 is SGHAT and CDR2 is FQNNGV. This CDR3 region has 16 residues. The CDR3 nucleotides are TGTGCCAGCAGCTTAGGAATTGGGTCGGGAGAGGGTGAGCAGTACTTC. Translated: CASSLGIGSGEGEQYF.

The chain recombines TRBV29-1 with TRBJ1-2; no clear D. CDR1 and CDR2 (germline): SQVTM, ANQGSEA. The CDR3 extends over 11 amino acids. V was trimmed by 0 bases and J by 6 bases, leaving 5 bases between them. CDR3 region: CSVEDRNGYTF. In nucleotides, the CDR3 is TGCAGCGTTGAAGATCGTAATGGCTACACCTTC.

At least ten counts were recorded for this clone. This chain connects TRBV19 to TRBJ2-2; D ambiguous. Trimming removed 1 base at V and 7 bases at J, with 4 bases between. CDR3 length: 12 amino acids. CDR1 is LNHDA and CDR2 is SQIVND in the germline V gene (reference sequence). CDR3 in amino acids: CASSIGLGELFF. For the CDR3, the DNA is TGTGCCAGTAGTATAGGACTCGGGGAGCTGTTTTTT.

The chain links TRBV5-1 to TRBJ1-2; D possibly corresponds to TRBD1 (6 bases). V dropped 3 bases and J dropped 1 base, with 16 bases sitting between them. The length of the CDR3 is 16 residues. The germline V gene encodes CDR1 SGHRS and CDR2 YFSETQ. CDR3 in amino acids: CASSSEDRYLNYGYTF. CDR3 sequence (DNA): TGCGCCAGCAGCTCCGAAGACAGGTACCTTAACTATGGCTACACCTTC.

The CDR3 coding sequence is TGTGCCAGCAGCTCCACAGGGGAAGGTAGCTCCTACGAGCAGTACTTC. Encoded protein: CASSSTGEGSSYEQYF. The chain employs TRBV4-2 and TRBJ2-7, with 7 bases matching TRBD1. The ends lost 5 bases at V and 0 bases at J; junction bases unmatched: 10. The CDR3 loop spans 16 amino acids. Germline V gene lookup returns CDR1 LGHNA and CDR2 YNFKEQ.

The V and J genes are TRBV5-1 and TRBJ2-3; D not resolved. Germline V gene lookup returns CDR1 SGHRS and CDR2 YFSETQ. V was trimmed by 0 bases and J by 0 bases, leaving 11 bases between them. This CDR3 spans 16 amino acids. CDR3 amino acids: CASSLVSVSSTDTQYF. In nucleotides, the CDR3 is TGCGCCAGCAGCTTGGTGTCGGTCTCTAGCACAGATACGCAGTATTTT.

The V and J genes are TRBV9 and TRBJ2-1, with 10 bases lining up with TRBD2. The germline CDR1 and CDR2 sequences are SGDLS and YYNGEE. This CDR3 is built from 15 residues. Losses at the gene ends were 0 bases for V and 15 bases for J; bases not matched to a gene: 12. This chain's CDR3 is CASSVASSGGGPGFF. The CDR3 DNA sequence: TGTGCCAGCAGCGTAGCGTCTAGCGGGGGAGGCCCAGGGTTCTTC.

This clone was detected many times. The chain joins TRBV13 to TRBJ2-7; the D gene is possibly TRBD1 (5 bases). Trimming cost V 4 bases and J 6 bases, with 16 bases left between them. The CDR3 contains 14 residues. Germline V gene data show CDR1 as PRHDT and CDR2 as FYEKMQ (reference sequence). The CDR3 DNA sequence: TGTGCCAGCAGCTCCAGACAGCGCAAGGGCGAGCAGTACTTC. Translated, it gives CASSSRQRKGEQYF.

This chain joins TRBV9 and TRBJ2-7, with D perhaps matching TRBD2 (5 bases). The germline CDR1 and CDR2 sequences are SGDLS and YYNGEE. This CDR3 is built from 14 residues. Trimming removed 1 base from V and 2 bases from J, with 10 bases in between. CDR3 region: CASSVSRDAYEQYF. CDR3 DNA sequence: TGTGCCAGCAGCGTAAGCCGGGATGCCTACGAGCAGTACTTC.

This chain joins TRBV28 and TRBJ2-7; D remains unclear. V was clipped by 10 bases and J by 2 bases, with 9 bases between them. Germline V CDR1 and CDR2: MDHEN, SYDVKM. The length of the CDR3 is 11 residues. CDR3 DNA: TGTGCCACCCAATCCCCCTACGAGCAGTACTTC. It encodes CATQSPYEQYF.

In nucleotides, the CDR3 is TGCGCCAGCAGTGAGTCTAGTCGGGAAGAGACCCAGTACTTC. Translating gives CASSESSREETQYF. The rearrangement joins TRBV10-2 to TRBJ2-5; D is unresolved. Germline lookup yields CDR1 WSHSY and CDR2 SAAADI. V dropped 0 bases and J dropped 3 bases, with 8 bases sitting between them. This CDR3 contains 14 residues.

This clone occurred once. The gene calls are TRBV6-6 and TRBJ2-1, with a weak D call TRBD2 (5 bases). Germline-derived CDR1 and CDR2 are MNHNY and SVGAGI (reference sequence). The CDR3 spans 13 residues. V lost 8 bases and J 3 bases, leaving 11 bases between the germline ends. Here the CDR3 DNA reads TGTGCCAGCGAGAATAGCGACTACAATGAGCAGTTCTTC. This translates into CASENSDYNEQFF.

The genes are TRBV28 and TRBJ2-3, with 10 bases lining up with TRBD2. V lost 6 bases to trimming and J lost 6 bases; unmatched junction nucleotides: 9. This CDR3 has 15 residues. Germline V lookup: CDR1 MDHEN, CDR2 SYDVKM. CDR3 in DNA: TGTGCCAGCAGGACTCTAGCGGGGGAGTTCGATACGCAGTATTTT. Protein sequence: CASRTLAGEFDTQYF.

The chain carries TRBV7-3 and TRBJ2-3; tentative D call: TRBD1 (6 bases). There are 15 residues in the CDR3. CDR1 and CDR2 from the germline V gene are SGHTA and FQGTGA. V lost 5 bases, J lost 1 base, and 13 bases lay in between. For the CDR3, the DNA is TGTGCCAGCAGCGCCGGGACACTACGCACAGATACGCAGTATTTT. The encoded protein is CASSAGTLRTDTQYF.

The V call is TRBV15, the J call TRBJ2-2, with a weak D call TRBD2 (5 bases). CDR3 length: 14 amino acids. CDR1 is LNHNV, CDR2 YYDKDF, per germline (reference sequence). V was cut by 5 bases and J by 7 bases, with 14 bases left in between. CDR3 nucleotide sequence: TGTGCCACCAGCTCGCGTAGGGAGTTCGGGGAGCTGTTTTTT. This encodes CATSSRREFGELFF.

This chain uses TRBV5-8 with TRBJ2-1, with 14 bases identical to TRBD2. Losses at the gene ends were 4 bases for V and 5 bases for J; bases not matched to a gene: 5. CDR1 is SGHTS and CDR2 is YDEGEE in the germline V gene. The CDR3 runs 16 residues. The CDR3 is CASSLGTSGSHNEQFF. In DNA form, the CDR3 reads TGTGCCAGCAGCCTGGGGACTAGCGGGAGTCACAATGAGCAGTTCTTC.

In DNA form, the CDR3 reads TGTGCCAGCAGTTACCCGGGACAGGGACCCTACGAGCAGTACTTC. It is translated as CASSYPGQGPYEQYF. This chain connects TRBV28 to TRBJ2-7; TRBD1 matches 9 bases. The CDR3 has 15 residues. Germline CDR1 MDHEN, CDR2 SYDVKM. The trim removed 4 bases at V and 2 bases at J, leaving 6 bases unmatched.

The chain recombines TRBV21-1 with TRBJ2-3; the table's D call TRBD2 went unverified against the DNA. TRBV21-1 is a pseudogene. This CDR3 is 15 amino acids long. The CDR3 DNA follows: TGTGCCAGCAGCAAAAGACTAGCGACCACAGATACGCAGTATTTT. Protein: CASSKRLATTDTQYF.

The chain uses TRBV5-1 and TRBJ2-1; no firm D call. Trimming shortened V by 0 bases and J by 5 bases, and 12 bases separated the two germline ends. Germline CDR1 reads SGHRS; CDR2 reads YFSETQ. The CDR3 length is 15 residues. The chain's CDR3 is CASSLVLAADNEQFF. CDR3 sequence (DNA): TGCGCCAGCAGCTTGGTGTTGGCGGCAGACAATGAGCAGTTCTTC.

The chain carries TRBV6-5 and TRBJ2-2; maybe TRBD1 (5 bases). The CDR3 is 15 amino acids. Trimming took off 5 bases at V and 3 bases at J, with 13 bases between the two ends. In germline, CDR1 is MNHEY, CDR2 SVGAGI. This CDR3 reads CASSARAIHTGELFF. CDR3 nucleotide sequence: TGTGCCAGCAGTGCCAGGGCTATACACACCGGGGAGCTGTTTTTT.

In the case of this clone: The sample contains more than one DNA sequence encoding this CDR3. The chain combines TRBV25-1 with TRBJ1-1, with 9 nucleotides matching TRBD1. The CDR3 has 13 residues. The V gene's germline CDR1 is MGHDK and CDR2 SYGVNS. The V segment lost 6 bases and the J segment 4 bases; nucleotides outside the gene matches: 3. The CDR3 is CASSETGGTEAFF. The CDR3 DNA sequence: TGTGCCAGCAGCGAGACAGGGGGCACTGAAGCTTTCTTT.

The chain joins TRBV2 to TRBJ1-5; D remains ambiguous. CDR3 size: 12 residues. Germline V gives CDR1 SNHLY, CDR2 FYNNEI. V was shortened by 3 bases and J by 11 bases, with 11 bases between the two germline ends. The CDR3 region is CASSDGGPAQHF. Written as DNA, the CDR3 is TGTGCCAGCAGTGATGGAGGCCCAGCCCAGCATTTT.

The chain has TRBV28 and TRBJ2-5, with 8 bases identical to TRBD2. Per the germline V gene, CDR1 is MDHEN and CDR2 is SYDVKM. The CDR3 totals 14 residues. Trimming removed 4 bases from V and 5 bases from J; junction bases left unmatched: 6. CDR3 loop: CASSWNGGEETQYF. The CDR3 coding sequence is TGTGCCAGCAGTTGGAACGGGGGGGAGGAGACCCAGTACTTC.

This chain links TRBV5-1 with TRBJ2-6; 11 bases align to TRBD1. The CDR3 runs 18 residues. Germline loops: CDR1 SGHRS, CDR2 YFSETQ. The ends lost 1 base at V and 0 bases at J; junction bases unmatched: 3. The CDR3 is CASSLTGQGVSGANVLTF. The CDR3 DNA reads TGCGCCAGCAGCTTGACGGGACAGGGGGTCTCTGGGGCCAACGTCCTGACTTTC.